This T cell receptor beta chain was identified during a study of blood T cell repertoires in COVID-19. The overall study: Sites in the United States, Italy and Spain provided acute and convalescent COVID-19 samples.

Patients of the Seattle cohort, enrolled during active infection, were followed longitudinally. Germline lookup yields CDR1 SGHDN and CDR2 FVKESK. The CDR3 totals 16 residues. The junction had 7 bases not matched to a gene; V was cut back by 4 bases and J by 0 bases. Using immunoSEQ multiplex PCR, the repertoire was profiled, and TCRdb retains in-frame clones only, with some absent. The sample has about 210,000 clones, 65% to 90% seen once. Sample: peripheral blood. The TCR comes from a man aged 50-60 years with COVID-19, enrolled during active disease. V and J are TRBV14 and TRBJ1-2, with 8 nucleotides matching TRBD1. CDR3 sequence reads: CASSPPGQGANYGYTF. The CDR3 DNA reads as TGTGCCAGCAGCCCCCCCGGACAGGGAGCTAACTATGGCTACACCTTC.